What follows is one T cell receptor (beta chain) and its context. The entry originates in a study of blood T cells in healthy people across ages. Primed by a sample-barcoded 5' primer and a J-beta primer mix, a second PCR proceeded for about 6 to 12 cycles. TCRdb called the 5' RACE reads again in MiXCR, with one record for every CDR3 protein. The table includes approximately 1.5 million distinct CDR3 sequences, roughly 43% detected once. Trimming cost V 0 bases and J 0 bases, with 10 bases left between them. The CDR3 runs 15 residues. Germline V lookup: CDR1 SGDLS, CDR2 YYNGEE. V is TRBV9 and J is TRBJ2-7; D uncertain. The source of this sequence is a woman between 18 and 30 years old in good health. The sequencing input was blood. CDR3 sequence (DNA): TGTGCCAGCAGCGTAGACGGCGGAAGCTCCTACGAGCAGTACTTC. It encodes CASSVDGGSSYEQYF.